The 26 T cell receptor beta chains in this list originate from one sample, sequenced in a study of blood T cell repertoires in COVID-19. Sequenced by immunoSEQ multiplex PCR; TCRdb stores in-frame clones only, minus some. The sample has approximately 470,000 clones; about nine tenths are singletons. Input material: PBMCs or T cells enriched from blood (not recorded which). The receptors shown here come from a woman aged 18-29 years who had recovered from COVID-19.

A remark on this clone: The same CDR3 can be traced to other DNA sequences in this sample. The gene calls are TRBV5-1 and TRBJ1-4; 9 bases match TRBD1. There are 14 residues in the CDR3. The germline V gene encodes CDR1 SGHRS and CDR2 YFSETQ. The V gene end was trimmed by 3 bases and the J gene end by 5 bases; junction bases not matched to a gene: 2. The CDR3 DNA reads TGCGCCAGCAGCTCCGGGACAGGGAATGAAAAACTGTTTTTT. Its translation: CASSSGTGNEKLFF. Filled out from reference TRBV5-1 and TRBJ1-4, the complete variable domain reads KAGVTQTPRYLIKTRGQQVTLSCSPISGHRSVSWYQQTPGQGLQFLFEYFSETQRNKGNFPGRFSGRQFSNSRSEMNVSTLELGDSALYLCASSSGTGNEKLFFGSGTQLSVL.

The gene calls are TRBV15 and TRBJ2-7; 7 nucleotides match TRBD2. V gave up 7 bases and J gave up 0 bases; unmatched junction bases: 9. The CDR3 is made up of 15 amino acids. Germline CDR1 reads LNHNV; CDR2 reads YYDKDF (reference sequence). CDR3: CATTPTGGSSYEQYF. The CDR3 region has the DNA TGTGCCACCACCCCCACGGGGGGAAGCTCCTACGAGCAGTACTTC.

The chain employs TRBV5-4 and TRBJ1-1, with a possible D match to TRBD1 (6 bases). Trimming cost V 2 bases and J 4 bases, with 15 bases left between them. CDR1 is SGHNT and CDR2 is YYREEE in the germline V gene (reference sequence). The CDR3 consists of 15 residues. The CDR3 protein is CASSLMSGGVTEAFF. The CDR3 DNA follows: TGTGCCAGCAGCTTAATGTCGGGGGGCGTCACTGAAGCTTTCTTT.

The chain carries TRBV13 and TRBJ1-5; D possibly corresponds to TRBD1 (6 bases). The CDR3 runs 21 residues. CDR1 is PRHDT and CDR2 is FYEKMQ in the germline V gene (reference sequence). V was cut by 5 bases and J by 1 base, with 30 bases left in between. CDR3 in DNA: TGTGCCAGCAGCCCCCTTCCTACAGGGAGCGGGGAAGAGTTCAGCAATCAGCCCCAGCATTTT. Encoded protein: CASSPLPTGSGEEFSNQPQHF.

This sequence joins TRBV28 and TRBJ1-2; 7 nucleotides align to TRBD1. Trimming took 1 base from V and 3 from J; bases not matched to a gene: 2. The CDR3 totals 14 residues. From germline, CDR1 is MDHEN and CDR2 SYDVKM. CDR3 amino acids: CASSLSDRYYGYTF. The CDR3 coding sequence is TGTGCCAGCAGTTTATCGGACAGGTACTATGGCTACACCTTC.

The rearrangement uses TRBV24-1 and TRBJ1-2; 7 bases match TRBD1. The CDR3 is made up of 14 amino acids. J lost 4 bases, V lost 3 bases, and 4 bases had no gene match. Germline V lookup: CDR1 KGHDR, CDR2 SFDVKD. CDR3 sequence reads: CATSDRDSSYGYTF. The CDR3 DNA follows: TGTGCCACCAGTGATCGGGACAGCTCCTATGGCTACACCTTC.

This clone was counted a single time. This chain uses TRBV6-6 with TRBJ1-1; 7 bases match TRBD1. After removal of 2 bases from V and 6 bases from J, the junction contained 6 bases not matched to a gene. Germline values: CDR1 MNHNY, CDR2 SVGAGI (reference sequence). The CDR3 consists of 14 residues. The CDR3 is CASSYAGTGAEAFF. CDR3 bases: TGTGCCAGCAGTTACGCCGGCACAGGGGCTGAAGCTTTCTTT.

The rearrangement links TRBV18 to TRBJ1-3; possibly TRBD1 for D (6 bases). This CDR3 region has 16 residues. V was cut by 1 base and J by 4 bases, with 14 bases left in between. The germline gives CDR1 KGHSH, CDR2 LQKENI. The CDR3 here is CASSPLSGRGGNTIYF. CDR3 nucleotide sequence: TGTGCCAGCTCACCACTTTCGGGCAGGGGAGGAAACACCATATATTTT.

The V gene is TRBV3-1 (or the pseudogene TRBV3-2), the J gene TRBJ2-3; 8 bases are shared with TRBD1. This CDR3 has 15 residues. Germline V lookup: CDR1 LGHDT, CDR2 YNNKEL (reference sequence). Trimming cost V 1 base and J 2 bases; bases outside gene matches: 2. As DNA, the CDR3 is TGTGCCAGCAGCCAAGGGACAGGGTTCACAGATACGCAGTATTTT. Translation: CASSQGTGFTDTQYF.

This chain joins TRBV6-6 and TRBJ2-3; TRBD1 matches at 9 bases. Trimming at V came to 6 bases and at J to 4 bases, leaving 23 bases not matched to a gene. The CDR3 extends over 20 amino acids. Germline CDR1 and CDR2: MNHNY and SVGAGI (reference sequence). CDR3 protein: CASSPPLDRGGWGSSDTQYF. The CDR3 nucleotides read TGTGCCAGCAGCCCCCCGTTGGACAGGGGTGGTTGGGGTAGTTCAGATACGCAGTATTTT.

This chain links TRBV5-5 with TRBJ1-2; the D is unclear. Germline CDR1 SGHKS, CDR2 YYEKEE (reference sequence). V lost 6 bases and J 7 bases, leaving 16 bases between the germline ends. The CDR3 is made up of 13 amino acids. The CDR3 DNA reads as TGTGCCAGCAATGGGGTATTTGAGGGTGGCTACACCTTC. Its translation: CASNGVFEGGYTF.

The chain combines TRBV21-1 with TRBJ2-2; TRBD1 is the table's D call and was not checked against the DNA. TRBV21-1 counts as a pseudogene. This CDR3 has 15 amino acids. Here the CDR3 reads CASSSRDRATGELFF. The CDR3 nucleotides are TGTGCCAGCAGCAGTCGGGACAGGGCGACCGGGGAGCTGTTTTTT.

This clone was recorded once. J is TRBJ1-2 and V is TRBV5-4; weak D call: TRBD1 (5 bases). The CDR3 loop spans 15 amino acids. The germline CDR1 and CDR2 sequences are SGHNT and YYREEE (reference sequence). The V gene lost 4 bases and the J gene lost 9 bases, with 22 bases spanning the gap. The CDR3 sequence is CASSPARGRVSSYTF. The CDR3 DNA reads TGTGCCAGCAGCCCTGCACGGGGGAGGGTATCAAGCTACACCTTC. Based on the CDR3 plus reference TRBV5-4 and TRBJ1-2, the full variable domain is ETGVTQSPTHLIKTRGQQVTLRCSSQSGHNTVSWYQQALGQGPQFIFQYYREEENGRGNFPPRFSGLQFPNYSSELNVNALELDDSALYLCASSPARGRVSSYTFGSGTRLTVV.

The V gene is TRBV14, the J gene TRBJ1-2; D is unresolved. The length of the CDR3 is 15 residues. The germline CDR1 and CDR2 sequences are SGHDN and FVKESK. V was cut by 0 bases and J by 0 bases, with 8 bases left in between. The CDR3 coding sequence is TGTGCCAGCAGCCAAGACCTTAGATCTAACTATGGCTACACCTTC. This translates into CASSQDLRSNYGYTF.

This chain uses TRBV5-1 with TRBJ2-5, with 9 bases that match TRBD1. Germline assignment: CDR1 SGHRS and CDR2 YFSETQ. V shed 3 bases, J shed 4 bases, and the junction held 7 bases outside the gene matches. This CDR3 spans 15 amino acids. DNA of the CDR3: TGCGCCAGCAGCTATGGACAGGGGAAAGGAGAGACCCAGTACTTC. Amino acid sequence: CASSYGQGKGETQYF.

The chain combines TRBV19 with TRBJ1-2; the D is unclear. The CDR3 is 15 residues long. With 5 bases removed from V and 4 bases from J, the gap between germline ends came to 17 bases. The V gene's germline CDR1 is LNHDA and CDR2 SQIVND (reference sequence). Here the CDR3 DNA reads TGTGCCAGTAGTTTCTCGTCGGACGGGGTCTATGGCTACACCTTC. Residues: CASSFSSDGVYGYTF.

The chain is built from TRBV4-1 and TRBJ2-5; D is unclear. Per germline, CDR1 MGHRA and CDR2 YSYEKL. This CDR3 spans 15 amino acids. The germline V and J ends were trimmed by 3 bases and 0 bases, with 11 bases remaining between them. CDR3 loop: CASSHHTPYQETQYF. The CDR3 DNA follows: TGCGCCAGCAGCCACCATACACCGTACCAAGAGACCCAGTACTTC.

This rearrangement joins TRBV3-1 (or the pseudogene TRBV3-2) to TRBJ2-1; possible D gene TRBD2, 6 bases. The CDR3 extends over 16 amino acids. Trimming removed 0 bases from V and 8 bases from J, with 17 bases in between. The V gene's germline CDR1 is LGHDT and CDR2 YNNKEL (reference sequence). The CDR3 bases are TGTGCCAGCAGCCAAGAGTCAGGGAGGTATGAGGATGAGCAGTTCTTC. Translation gives CASSQESGRYEDEQFF.

This clone was detected only a few times. The J gene is TRBJ2-1, the V gene TRBV9, with D perhaps matching TRBD2 (5 bases). Germline V CDR1 and CDR2: SGDLS, YYNGEE. CDR3 size: 16 residues. The V gene lost 2 bases and the J gene lost 8 bases, with 20 bases spanning the gap. For the CDR3, the DNA is TGTGCCAGCAGCGTGAGAGGGAGCTGGGGTGACGATGAGCAGTTCTTC. Its protein is CASSVRGSWGDDEQFF. Using reference TRBV9 and TRBJ2-1 for the parts outside the CDR3, the full variable domain is DSGVTQTPKHLITATGQRVTLRCSPRSGDLSVYWYQQSLDQGLQFLIQYYNGEERAKGNILERFSAQQFPDLHSELNLSSLELGDSALYFCASSVRGSWGDDEQFFGPGTRLTVL.

The V gene is TRBV29-1, the J gene TRBJ1-2; 10 bases agree with TRBD1. Germline CDR1 and CDR2: SQVTM and ANQGSEA. The CDR3 is 14 residues long. V was clipped by 2 bases and J by 7 bases; unmatched bases: 7. CDR3 bases: TGCAGCGTTGAAAGGGGACAGGGGACGGCTGGCTACACCTTC. Protein product: CSVERGQGTAGYTF.

This clone was detected only once. This chain links TRBV3-1 (or the pseudogene TRBV3-2) with TRBJ1-2; TRBD1 matches 8 bases. The J segment lost 4 bases and the V segment lost 1 base, leaving 2 bases of the junction unmatched. Looked up from germline, CDR1 is LGHDT and CDR2 is YNNKEL (reference sequence). CDR3 size: 14 residues. The DNA of the CDR3 is TGTGCCAGCAGCCAAGCCACAGGGGGCTATGGCTACACCTTC. Amino acid sequence: CASSQATGGYGYTF.

V is TRBV29-1 and J is TRBJ1-1; 8 bases match TRBD1. The CDR3 extends over 17 amino acids. CDR1 and CDR2 (germline): SQVTM, ANQGSEA. V was pared by 7 bases and J by 7 bases, with 23 bases of the junction left unmatched. The CDR3 loop is CSAKGGRGPEATGEAFF. The DNA of the CDR3 is TGCAGCGCCAAGGGGGGCAGGGGGCCTGAGGCCACCGGTGAAGCTTTCTTT.

This clone showed up just a few times. This chain joins TRBV2 and TRBJ1-1; D gene unclear. CDR1 is SNHLY, CDR2 FYNNEI, per germline. V gave up 7 bases and J gave up 1 base, with 7 bases separating them. This CDR3 spans 12 amino acids. The CDR3 loop is CASIRENTEAFF. The CDR3 bases are TGTGCCAGCATACGAGAGAACACTGAAGCTTTCTTT.

The rearrangement uses TRBV7-2 and TRBJ2-7; 11 bases align to TRBD2. This CDR3 has 19 amino acids. V trimming: 2 bases; J trimming: 0 bases; junction bases outside the gene matches: 12. Germline CDR1 reads SGHTA; CDR2 reads FQGNSA. CDR3 residues: CASSLQYLAGGILSYEQYF. CDR3 in DNA: TGTGCCAGCAGCTTACAGTACCTAGCGGGGGGTATCCTCTCCTACGAGCAGTACTTC.

This clone is a singleton in its sample. The genes are TRBV5-5 and TRBJ2-7, with D uncertain. CDR1 SGHKS and CDR2 YYEKEE come from the germline V gene (reference sequence). The CDR3 totals 14 residues. V was pared by 2 bases and J by 0 bases, with 9 bases between. The CDR3 here is CASSFRGPSYEQYF. Here the CDR3 DNA reads TGTGCCAGCAGCTTTAGAGGCCCCTCCTACGAGCAGTACTTC.

This chain links TRBV6-5 with TRBJ1-2; 7 bases line up with TRBD1. CDR3 length equals 12 residues. J gave up 6 bases and V 6 bases, and 4 bases lay outside the gene matches. The germline V gene encodes CDR1 MNHEY and CDR2 SVGAGI. CDR3 protein: CASSLDRDGYTF. The DNA of the CDR3 is TGTGCCAGCAGCTTAGACAGGGATGGCTACACCTTC.